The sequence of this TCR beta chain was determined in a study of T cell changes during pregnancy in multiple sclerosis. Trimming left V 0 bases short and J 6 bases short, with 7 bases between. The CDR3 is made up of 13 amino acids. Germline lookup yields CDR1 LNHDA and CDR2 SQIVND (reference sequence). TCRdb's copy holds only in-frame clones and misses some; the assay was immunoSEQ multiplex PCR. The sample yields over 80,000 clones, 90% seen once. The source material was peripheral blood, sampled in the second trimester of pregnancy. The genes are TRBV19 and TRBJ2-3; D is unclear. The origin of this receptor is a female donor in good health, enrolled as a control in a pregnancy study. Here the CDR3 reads CASSIDLPDTQYF. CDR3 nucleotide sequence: TGTGCCAGTAGTATAGATCTCCCGGATACGCAGTATTTT.